This T cell receptor beta chain stems from a study of blood T cell repertoires in COVID-19. As for the study in general: The analysed material was cDNA or gDNA that came from T cells, B-cell-depleted T cells, or PBMCs.

Original data processing: For nucleated cells, counts were estimated from reference gene primer amplification. Clones were read by immunoSEQ multiplex PCR, and TCRdb kept only the in-frame ones, dropping some. V and J calls and clone size are copied from that table; D and trimming were computed from the DNA. Of fewer than 250,000 clones listed, around 80% were seen once; the top ten hold less than 3.5%. CDR1 is SGHTA, CDR2 FQGNSA, per germline. CDR3 length equals 14 residues. Trimming left V 4 bases short and J 4 bases short, with 13 bases between. The sequence was obtained from a man aged 45-60 years with active or convalescent COVID-19. V is TRBV7-2 and J is TRBJ1-2; D possibly corresponds to TRBD1 (6 bases). The sequenced sample consisted of peripheral blood. CDR3 DNA: TGTGCCAGCAGCTCCCGACAGGTTTTCTATGGCTACACCTTC. Protein: CASSSRQVFYGYTF.